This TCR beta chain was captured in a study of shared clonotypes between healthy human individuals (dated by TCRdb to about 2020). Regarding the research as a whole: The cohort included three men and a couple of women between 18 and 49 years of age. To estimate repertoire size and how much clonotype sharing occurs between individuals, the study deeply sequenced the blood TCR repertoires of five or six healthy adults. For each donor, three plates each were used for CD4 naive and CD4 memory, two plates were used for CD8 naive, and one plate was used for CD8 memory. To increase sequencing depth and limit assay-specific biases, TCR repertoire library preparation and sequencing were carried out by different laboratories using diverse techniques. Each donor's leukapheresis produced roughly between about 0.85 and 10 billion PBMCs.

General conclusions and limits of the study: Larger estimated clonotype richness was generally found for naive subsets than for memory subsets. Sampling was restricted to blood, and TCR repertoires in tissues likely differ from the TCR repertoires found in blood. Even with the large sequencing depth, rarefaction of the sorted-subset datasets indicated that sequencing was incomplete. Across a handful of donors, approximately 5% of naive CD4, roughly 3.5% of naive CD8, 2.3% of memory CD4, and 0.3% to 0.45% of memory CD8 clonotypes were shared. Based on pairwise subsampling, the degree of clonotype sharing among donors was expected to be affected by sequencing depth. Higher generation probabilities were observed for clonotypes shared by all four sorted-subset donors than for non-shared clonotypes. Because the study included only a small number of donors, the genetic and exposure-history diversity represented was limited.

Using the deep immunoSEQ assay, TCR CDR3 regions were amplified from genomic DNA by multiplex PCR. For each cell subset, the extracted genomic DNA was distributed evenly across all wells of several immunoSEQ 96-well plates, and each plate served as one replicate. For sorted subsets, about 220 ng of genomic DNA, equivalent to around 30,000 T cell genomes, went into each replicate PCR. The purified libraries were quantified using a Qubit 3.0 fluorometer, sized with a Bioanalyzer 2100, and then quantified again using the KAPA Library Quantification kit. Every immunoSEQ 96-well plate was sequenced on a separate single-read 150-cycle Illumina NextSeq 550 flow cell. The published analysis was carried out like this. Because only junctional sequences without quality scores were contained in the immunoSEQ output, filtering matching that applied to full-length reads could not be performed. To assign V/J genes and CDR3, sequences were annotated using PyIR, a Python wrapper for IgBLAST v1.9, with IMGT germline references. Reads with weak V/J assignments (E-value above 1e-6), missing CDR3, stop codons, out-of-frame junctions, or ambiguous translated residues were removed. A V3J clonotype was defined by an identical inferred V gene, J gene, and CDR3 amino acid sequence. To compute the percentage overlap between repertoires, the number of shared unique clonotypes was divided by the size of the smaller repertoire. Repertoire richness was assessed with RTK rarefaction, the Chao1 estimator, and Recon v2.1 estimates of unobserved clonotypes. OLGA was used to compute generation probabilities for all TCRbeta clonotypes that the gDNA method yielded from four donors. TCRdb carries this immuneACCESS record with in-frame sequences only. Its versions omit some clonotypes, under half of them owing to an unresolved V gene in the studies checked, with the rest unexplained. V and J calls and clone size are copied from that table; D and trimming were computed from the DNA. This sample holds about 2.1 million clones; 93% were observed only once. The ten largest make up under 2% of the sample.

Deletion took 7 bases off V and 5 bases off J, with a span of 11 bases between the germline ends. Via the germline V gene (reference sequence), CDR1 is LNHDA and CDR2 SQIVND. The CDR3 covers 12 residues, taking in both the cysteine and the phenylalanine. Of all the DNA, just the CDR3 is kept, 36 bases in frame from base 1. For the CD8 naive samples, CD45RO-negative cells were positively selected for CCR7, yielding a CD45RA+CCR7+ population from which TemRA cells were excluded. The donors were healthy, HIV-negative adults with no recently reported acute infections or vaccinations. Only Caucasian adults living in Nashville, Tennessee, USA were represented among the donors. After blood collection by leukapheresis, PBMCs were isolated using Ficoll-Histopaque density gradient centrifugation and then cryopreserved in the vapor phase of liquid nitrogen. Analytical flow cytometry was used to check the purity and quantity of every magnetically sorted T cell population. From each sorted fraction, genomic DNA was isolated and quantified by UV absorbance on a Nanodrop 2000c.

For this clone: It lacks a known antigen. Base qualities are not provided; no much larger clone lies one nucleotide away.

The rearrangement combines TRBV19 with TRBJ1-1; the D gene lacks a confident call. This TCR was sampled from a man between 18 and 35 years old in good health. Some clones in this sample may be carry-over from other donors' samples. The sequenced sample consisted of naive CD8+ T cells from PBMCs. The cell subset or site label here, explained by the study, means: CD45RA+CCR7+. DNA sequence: TGTGCCAGTATTGGGGAAAGAACTGAAGCTTTCTTT. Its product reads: CASIGERTEAFF.